This TCR beta chain is drawn from a study of blood T cells in healthy people across ages. For the second PCR, which ran for about 6 to 12 cycles, a sample-barcoded 5' primer and a J-beta primer mix were used. A tag from a template-switch adaptor with 12 random nucleotides marked each cDNA molecule. Via MiXCR, TCRdb re-called the 5' RACE reads, giving one row per CDR3 protein. The sample has about 620,000 distinct CDR3 sequences, approximately 52% seen once. CDR3 length: 14 residues. V lost 5 bases and J 4 bases, leaving 12 bases between the germline ends. The clonotype comes from a woman at least 80 years old in good health. The material sequenced was blood. V gene TRBV12-3 or TRBV12-4 combines with J gene TRBJ1-5, with a possible D match to TRBD1 (6 bases). CDR3 residues: CASSQGTINQPQHF. CDR3 nucleotides: TGTGCCAGCAGTCAAGGGACAATTAATCAGCCCCAGCATTTT.